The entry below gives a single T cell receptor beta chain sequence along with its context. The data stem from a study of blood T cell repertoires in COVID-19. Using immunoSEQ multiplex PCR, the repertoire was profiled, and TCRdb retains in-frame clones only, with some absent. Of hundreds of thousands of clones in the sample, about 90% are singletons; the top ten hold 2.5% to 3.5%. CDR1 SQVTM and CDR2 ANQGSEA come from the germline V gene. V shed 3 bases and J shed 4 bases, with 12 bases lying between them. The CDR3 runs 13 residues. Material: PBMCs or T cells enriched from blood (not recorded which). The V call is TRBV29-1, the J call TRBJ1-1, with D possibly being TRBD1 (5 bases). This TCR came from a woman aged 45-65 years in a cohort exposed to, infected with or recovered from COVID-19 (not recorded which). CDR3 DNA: TGCAGCGTTGAGTCAGGGATGGGCACTGAAGCTTTCTTT. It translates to CSVESGMGTEAFF.